The sequence of this T cell receptor (beta chain) was determined in a study of T cell repertoires in cytomegalovirus infection. Looking at the study overall: A matching HLA type, together with CMV infection, was signaled by public TCR beta signatures. The study, taken as a whole, reports: The ex vivo response was dominated by HLA-C-restricted CMV-specific TCR beta clonotypes. Cumulative public TCR beta family frequency identified carriers of CMV plus the relevant HLA.

From the reads, TCRdb called clonotypes with MiXCR, one entry per CDR3 protein. The table has some 300,000 distinct CDR3 sequences, about 9.1% seen once. Trimming pared 0 bases from V and 1 base from J, leaving 9 bases between. The CDR3 is 14 amino acids. CDR1 SQVTM and CDR2 ANQGSEA come from the germline V gene. There are a few counts of this clonotype. As yet, its antigen is unknown. The rearrangement joins TRBV29-1 to TRBJ1-1; possible D gene TRBD1, 5 bases. This TCR was recovered from a human donor in good health (CMV status not recorded). Some clones in this sample may be carry-over from other donors' samples. The sample consisted of PBMCs. CDR3 nucleotides: TGCAGCGTTGAAGATGGGGCAAGGAACACTGAAGCTTTCTTT. This sequence encodes CSVEDGARNTEAFF.